This T cell receptor (beta chain) originates from a study of CD8 T cells in Susac syndrome. Reverse transcription used roughly 0.5 to 1 ug RNA and random hexamers. The immunoSEQ assay covered 54 Vbeta and 13 Jbeta segments for CDR3. TCRdb reprocessed the immunoSEQ multiplex PCR reads with MiXCR, giving one entry per CDR3 protein. The table lists some 200,000 distinct CDR3 sequences, 95% of them singletons, with 0.085% to 0.095% in the top ten. TCR beta from blood CD8+ and CD4+ T cells was sequenced. The multiple sclerosis control cohort comprised treatment-naive individuals presenting with stable or active relapsing-remitting disease. It was negative isolation that provided the CD8+ and CD4+ T cells, whereas TEMRA cells were enriched by FACS. The CDR3 runs to 11 residues. Trimming took 8 bases from V and 7 from J, leaving 9 bases between them. Germline CDR1 and CDR2: MNHEY and SMNVEV (reference sequence).

This TCR was recovered from a human donor with multiple sclerosis. The sample taken for sequencing was CD4+ T cells from PBMCs. The chain carries TRBV27 and TRBJ2-1, with no clear D. CDR3 region: CASAILNEQFF. The CDR3 DNA is TGTGCCAGCGCCATTTTGAATGAGCAGTTCTTC.